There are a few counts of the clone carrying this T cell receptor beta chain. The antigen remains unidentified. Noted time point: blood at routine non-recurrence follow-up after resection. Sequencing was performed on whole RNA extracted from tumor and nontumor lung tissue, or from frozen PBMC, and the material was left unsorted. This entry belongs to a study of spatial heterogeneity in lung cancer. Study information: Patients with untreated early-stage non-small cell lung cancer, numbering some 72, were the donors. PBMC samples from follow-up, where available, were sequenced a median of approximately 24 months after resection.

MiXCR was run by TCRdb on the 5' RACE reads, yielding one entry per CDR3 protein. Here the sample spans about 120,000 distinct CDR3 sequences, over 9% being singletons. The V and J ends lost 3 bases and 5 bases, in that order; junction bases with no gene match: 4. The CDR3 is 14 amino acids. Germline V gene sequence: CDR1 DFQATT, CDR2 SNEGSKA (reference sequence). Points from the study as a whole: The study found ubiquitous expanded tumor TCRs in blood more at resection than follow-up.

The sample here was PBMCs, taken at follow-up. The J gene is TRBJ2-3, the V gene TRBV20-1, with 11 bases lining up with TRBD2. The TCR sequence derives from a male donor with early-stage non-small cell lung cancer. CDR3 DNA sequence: TGCAGTGCTAGCCCTGGGACTAGCGGAGATACGCAGTATTTT. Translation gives CSASPGTSGDTQYF.